This passage covers 26 T cell receptor beta chains from one sample sequenced in a study of identical twins. TCRdb called the 5' RACE reads again in MiXCR, with one record for every CDR3 protein. The sample includes around 1.7 million distinct CDR3 sequences, around 33% of them seen just once. Material: cord blood. The receptors here all came from a newborn girl in good health.

This chain links TRBV6-5 with TRBJ1-6; the D gene is possibly TRBD1 (5 bases). The CDR3 covers 14 residues. The ends were cut back, 1 base at V and 7 bases at J, with 8 bases in the middle. CDR1 MNHEY and CDR2 SVGAGI come from the germline V gene. The DNA for the CDR3 is TGTGCCAGCAGTTACTGGGGGGAGAATTCACCCCTCCACTTT. Amino acids: CASSYWGENSPLHF.

This clonotype has a count of ten or more. One end of the junction fails to match germline, which may point to a read error. The chain joins TRBV12-3 or TRBV12-4 to TRBJ1-1, with D hard to call. This CDR3 has 13 amino acids. The CDR3 protein is CASSLAWNTEAFF. As DNA, the CDR3 is TGCGCCAGCAGCTTGGCATGGAACACTGAAGCTTTCTTT.

The gene calls are TRBV5-1 and TRBJ1-5, with TRBD1 matching 8 bases. The germline V gene encodes CDR1 SGHRS and CDR2 YFSETQ. This CDR3 spans 15 amino acids. J was trimmed by 0 bases and V by 6 bases; bases with no gene match: 5. The CDR3 loop reads CASKKTGGSNQPQHF. The DNA for the CDR3 is TGCGCCAGCAAGAAAACAGGGGGTAGCAATCAGCCCCAGCATTTT.

The sample holds a few counts of this clonotype. The gene calls are TRBV20-1 and TRBJ2-7, with 9 bases matching TRBD2. J lost 6 bases, V lost 1 base, and 19 bases had no gene match. This CDR3 has 18 residues. The germline V gene has CDR1 DFQATT and CDR2 SNEGSKA (reference sequence). For the CDR3, the DNA is TGCAGTGCTAGAGGGCTCCTAGCGGGAAATCCCTCCCTTCTCGAGCAGTACTTC. Translating it yields CSARGLLAGNPSLLEQYF.

This clonotype has more than one count but fewer than ten. This chain joins TRBV14 and TRBJ1-2, with D maybe TRBD1 (6 bases). V was trimmed by 3 bases and J by 4 bases, leaving 18 bases between them. Per germline, CDR1 SGHDN and CDR2 FVKESK. The CDR3 loop spans 16 amino acids. The CDR3 loop reads CASSQIRDKRVYGYTF. DNA of the CDR3: TGTGCCAGCAGCCAGATCCGGGACAAAAGGGTCTATGGCTACACCTTC.

The V and J genes are TRBV5-5 and TRBJ2-7, with D tentatively TRBD2 (7 bases). This CDR3 contains 14 residues. Per germline, CDR1 SGHKS and CDR2 YYEKEE (reference sequence). V was clipped by 4 bases and J by 3 bases, with 14 bases between them. CDR3 in amino acids: CASSPGGARYEQYF. DNA for the CDR3: TGTGCCAGCAGCCCTGGGGGGGCCCGCTACGAGCAGTACTTC.

This rearrangement joins TRBV7-6 to TRBJ2-1, with TRBD2 matching over 11 bases. Germline-derived CDR1 and CDR2 are SGHVS and FNYEAQ. CDR3 length: 18 residues. Trimming at V came to 5 bases and at J to 1 base, leaving 10 bases not matched to a gene. CDR3 loop: CASSRLAGPMRSYNEQFF. The CDR3 DNA reads as TGTGCCAGCAGCCGACTAGCGGGGCCCATGAGGTCCTACAATGAGCAGTTCTTC.

This clonotype appeared once. CDR3 amino acids: CASSLAWTSGYEQFF. CDR3 DNA sequence: TGTGCCAGCAGCTTAGCTTGGACTAGCGGCTACGAGCAGTTCTTC. The rearrangement uses TRBV7-2 and TRBJ2-1, with 10 bases fitting TRBD2. The CDR3 has 15 amino acids. The J segment lost 10 bases and the V segment lost 0 bases, leaving 6 bases of the junction unmatched. The germline gives CDR1 SGHTA, CDR2 FQGNSA. The full variable domain, completed using reference TRBV7-2 and TRBJ2-1, is GAGVSQSPSNKVTEKGKDVELRCDPISGHTALYWYRQSLGQGLEFLIYFQGNSAPDKSGLPSDRFSAERTGGSVSTLTIQRTQQEDSAVYLCASSLAWTSGYEQFFGPGTRLTVL.

This clonotype was counted a few times. CDR3 coding DNA: TGTGCCAGCAGCGTAGGCTTCCTGTCAGATACGCAGTATTTT. This gives the protein CASSVGFLSDTQYF. The chain joins TRBV9 to TRBJ2-3; D is uncertain. The CDR3 sequence is 14 residues long. The germline CDR1 and CDR2 sequences are SGDLS and YYNGEE. V shed 0 bases and J shed 4 bases, with 9 bases lying between them.

This sequence joins TRBV3-1 and TRBJ2-7; 7 bases agree with TRBD2. The CDR3 is made up of 16 amino acids. The germline CDR1 and CDR2 sequences are LGHDT and YNNKEL (reference sequence). The junction had 8 bases not matched to a gene; V was cut back by 3 bases and J by 0 bases. CDR3 in amino acids: CASSHSGTISSYEQYF. The CDR3 region has the DNA TGTGCCAGCAGCCACTCCGGGACTATAAGCTCCTACGAGCAGTACTTC.

The table lists this clonotype with a few counts. V is TRBV12-5 and J is TRBJ2-1; no clear D gene. The V gene's germline CDR1 is LGHNT and CDR2 FRNRAP. The CDR3 sequence is 15 residues long. Between the trimmed V and J ends, which lost 5 bases and 3 bases, there was a span of 14 bases. DNA of the CDR3: TGTGCTAGTGGTACCGACTTCCATGTCTACAATGAGCAGTTCTTC. Encoded protein: CASGTDFHVYNEQFF.

This chain joins TRBV27 and TRBJ2-6, with D possibly matching TRBD2 (6 bases). The V end was cut by 1 base, the J end by 2 bases, with 9 bases between. The CDR3 covers 16 residues. From germline, CDR1 is MNHEY and CDR2 SMNVEV (reference sequence). CDR3 DNA: TGTGCCAGCAGTTTATACCCGGGGGCTGGGGCCAACGTCCTGACTTTC. It specifies CASSLYPGAGANVLTF.

The chain joins TRBV10-1 to TRBJ2-1, with TRBD2 matching 7 bases. Germline CDR1 WNHNN, CDR2 SYGVQD (reference sequence). After removal of 4 bases from V and 2 bases from J, the junction contained 14 bases not matched to a gene. The CDR3 has 18 residues. The CDR3 here is CASSGSFGSGAPYNEQFF. CDR3 in DNA: TGCGCCAGCAGTGGGTCTTTTGGGAGCGGGGCCCCCTACAATGAGCAGTTCTTC.

This clonotype was observed a handful of times. The J gene is TRBJ2-1, the V gene TRBV28; D might be TRBD2 (6 bases). The end of the DNA aligns better with TRBJ2-7, so the J call may be wrong. This CDR3 spans 15 amino acids. Per the germline V gene, CDR1 is MDHEN and CDR2 is SYDVKM. The CDR3 bases are TGTGCCAGCAGTTTACTGCTTAGCGGAAACAATGAGCAGTACTTC. Protein sequence: CASSLLLSGNNEQYF.

This clonotype has just a few counts. The V gene is TRBV24-1, the J gene TRBJ1-5, with TRBD1 as a possible D gene (5 bases). The germline V gene encodes CDR1 KGHDR and CDR2 SFDVKD. Trimming left V 5 bases short and J 8 bases short, with 12 bases between. This CDR3 region has 13 residues. This chain's CDR3 is CATSGGAGKPQHF. CDR3 nucleotides: TGTGCCACCAGTGGTGGGGCGGGTAAGCCCCAGCATTTT.

The chain has TRBV5-1 and TRBJ1-1; TRBD1 matches at 8 bases. Germline V gene data show CDR1 as SGHRS and CDR2 as YFSETQ. The V segment lost 3 bases and the J segment 4 bases; nucleotides outside the gene matches: 8. This CDR3 region has 15 residues. This CDR3 is CASSSKITGGTEAFF. CDR3 coding DNA: TGCGCCAGCAGCTCTAAGATTACAGGGGGCACTGAAGCTTTCTTT.

This clonotype was seen only once. V is TRBV19 and J is TRBJ1-1; D not resolved. CDR1 and CDR2 (germline): LNHDA, SQIVND (reference sequence). The CDR3 is made up of 14 amino acids. The V and J ends lost 3 bases and 0 bases respectively, with 8 bases between them. CDR3 sequence: CASSIPYMNTEAFF. In nucleotides, the CDR3 is TGTGCCAGTAGTATCCCCTACATGAACACTGAAGCTTTCTTT.

This clonotype has more than one count but fewer than ten. J is TRBJ2-7 and V is TRBV25-1, with a tentative D call TRBD2 (6 bases). V was cut by 4 bases and J by 2 bases, with 12 bases left in between. Germline V gene lookup returns CDR1 MGHDK and CDR2 SYGVNS. This CDR3 has 14 residues. The CDR3 sequence is CASSADGRTYEQYF. The CDR3 region has the DNA TGTGCCAGCAGTGCTGACGGGAGAACCTACGAGCAGTACTTC.

This clonotype was seen at least ten times. The J gene is TRBJ2-5, the V gene TRBV20-1; maybe TRBD1 (6 bases). Germline V lookup: CDR1 DFQATT, CDR2 SNEGSKA (reference sequence). There are 13 residues in the CDR3. V lost 3 bases and J 3 bases, leaving 11 bases between the germline ends. In nucleotides, the CDR3 is TGCAGTGCTAGGCGGGCAGGGGAAGAGACCCAGTACTTC. Translation: CSARRAGEETQYF.

This chain links TRBV10-3 with TRBJ2-1; 15 nucleotides align to TRBD2. The CDR3 length is 18 residues. Germline assignment: CDR1 ENHRY and CDR2 SYGVKD. The trim removed 6 bases at V and 2 bases at J, leaving 8 bases unmatched. CDR3 in DNA: TGTGCCATCAGCCCGGGACTAGCGGGAGGCCCACCCTACAATGAGCAGTTCTTC. Translating gives CAISPGLAGGPPYNEQFF.

The J gene is TRBJ2-4, the V gene TRBV20-1; 8 bases align to TRBD1. The V gene's germline CDR1 is DFQATT and CDR2 SNEGSKA (reference sequence). The CDR3 is made up of 14 amino acids. V lost 2 bases, J lost 4 bases, and 4 bases stayed unmatched. The chain's CDR3 is CSARRTGPKNIQYF. CDR3 coding DNA: TGCAGTGCTAGAAGGACAGGGCCGAAAAACATTCAGTACTTC.

This chain connects TRBV20-1 to TRBJ2-1; 7 bases align to TRBD2. V shed 4 bases, J shed 5 bases, and the junction held 5 bases outside the gene matches. Germline CDR1 DFQATT, CDR2 SNEGSKA (reference sequence). This CDR3 is 13 amino acids long. CDR3 DNA sequence: TGCAGTGCTATGGGCGGGAGCCACAATGAGCAGTTCTTC. Its translation: CSAMGGSHNEQFF.

There are a few counts of this clonotype. The V call is TRBV6-1, the J call TRBJ1-1; D not certain. The CDR3 is 15 amino acids. Germline values: CDR1 MNHNS, CDR2 SASEGT. V was trimmed by 6 bases and J by 4 bases, leaving 18 bases between them. Here the CDR3 reads CASSEAPRSSTEAFF. The CDR3 DNA reads as TGTGCCAGCAGCGAGGCCCCCCGGTCGTCCACTGAAGCTTTCTTT.

This rearrangement joins TRBV9 to TRBJ2-3; no definite D call. The ends were cut back, 4 bases at V and 6 bases at J, with 15 bases in the middle. The germline V gene has CDR1 SGDLS and CDR2 YYNGEE. This CDR3 region has 14 residues. The CDR3 region is CASSFYPPRDTQYF. The DNA of the CDR3 is TGTGCCAGCAGCTTCTACCCCCCAAGGGATACGCAGTATTTT.

This clonotype was seen many times. The rearrangement uses TRBV20-1 and TRBJ2-3; 8 bases agree with TRBD1. Trimming at V came to 5 bases and at J to 2 bases, leaving 3 bases not matched to a gene. The CDR3 length is 13 residues. Germline CDR1 reads DFQATT; CDR2 reads SNEGSKA (reference sequence). CDR3 nucleotide sequence: TGCAGTGCTCCGACAGGGGTCACAGATACGCAGTATTTT. Translation gives CSAPTGVTDTQYF.

This clonotype was observed a single time. Possible read error: a much larger clone is one base away. The chain joins TRBV12-3 or TRBV12-4 to TRBJ2-1; perhaps TRBD2 as D (6 bases). The CDR3 length is 13 residues. In DNA, the CDR3 is TGTGCCGGCAGCTCACTAGCAGACAATGAGCAGTTCTTC. Its protein is CAGSSLADNEQFF.